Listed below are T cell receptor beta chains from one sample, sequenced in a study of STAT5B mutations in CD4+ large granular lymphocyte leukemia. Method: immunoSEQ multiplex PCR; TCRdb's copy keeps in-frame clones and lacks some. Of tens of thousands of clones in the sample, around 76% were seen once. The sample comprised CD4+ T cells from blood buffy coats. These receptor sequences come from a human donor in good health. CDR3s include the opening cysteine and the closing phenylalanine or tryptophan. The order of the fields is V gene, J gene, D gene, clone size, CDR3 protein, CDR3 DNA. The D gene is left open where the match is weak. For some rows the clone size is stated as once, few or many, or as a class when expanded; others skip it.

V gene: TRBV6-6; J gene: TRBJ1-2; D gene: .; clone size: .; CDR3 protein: CASGIWGNYGYTF; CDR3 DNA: TGTGCCAGCGGTATATGGGGGAACTATGGCTACACCTTC
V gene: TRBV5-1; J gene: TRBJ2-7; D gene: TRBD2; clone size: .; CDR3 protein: CASSALAGGPYEQYF; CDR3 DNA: TGCGCCAGCAGCGCACTAGCGGGGGGACCCTACGAGCAGTACTTC
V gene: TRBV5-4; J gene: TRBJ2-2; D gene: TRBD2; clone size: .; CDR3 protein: CASSRGRGFDTGELFF; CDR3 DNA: TGTGCCAGCAGCCGTGGGCGGGGGTTCGACACCGGGGAGCTGTTTTTT
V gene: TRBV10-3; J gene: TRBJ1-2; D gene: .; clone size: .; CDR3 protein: CAISDLGRRYTF; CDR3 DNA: TGTGCCATCAGTGACCTTGGACGGCGCTACACCTTC
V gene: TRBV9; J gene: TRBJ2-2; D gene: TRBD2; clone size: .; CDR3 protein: CASSSIAGALAGELFF; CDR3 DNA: TGTGCCAGCAGCTCGATAGCGGGAGCTCTGGCCGGGGAGCTGTTTTTT
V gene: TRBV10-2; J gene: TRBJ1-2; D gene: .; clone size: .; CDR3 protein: CASSEMSNYGYTF; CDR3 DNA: TGCGCCAGCAGTGAAATGTCCAACTATGGCTACACCTTC
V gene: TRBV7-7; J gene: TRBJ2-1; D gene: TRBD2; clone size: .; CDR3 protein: CASSLGGRFDEQFF; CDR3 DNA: TGTGCTAGCAGCTTGGGCGGGAGGTTCGATGAGCAGTTCTTC
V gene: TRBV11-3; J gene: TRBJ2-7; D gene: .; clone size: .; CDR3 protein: CASSPGGLTSYEQYF; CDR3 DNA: TGTGCCAGCAGCCCCGGGGGGCTGACTTCCTACGAGCAGTACTTC
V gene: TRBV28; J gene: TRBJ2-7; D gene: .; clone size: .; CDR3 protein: CANLTWDITYEQYF; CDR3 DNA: TGTGCCAACCTAACGTGGGATATCACCTACGAGCAGTACTTC
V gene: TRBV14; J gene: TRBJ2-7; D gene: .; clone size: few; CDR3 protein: CASSQSGAPSYEQYF; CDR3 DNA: TGTGCCAGCAGCCAATCTGGGGCCCCCTCCTACGAGCAGTACTTC
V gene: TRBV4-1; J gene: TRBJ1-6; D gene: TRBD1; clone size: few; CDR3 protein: CASSQVPGGEKNSPLHF; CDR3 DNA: TGCGCCAGCAGCCAAGTACCAGGGGGCGAGAAAAATTCACCCCTCCACTTT
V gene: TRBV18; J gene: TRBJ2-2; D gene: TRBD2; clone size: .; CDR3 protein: CASSLTTSGLATGELFF; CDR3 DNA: TGTGCCAGCTCACTTACGACTAGCGGGCTTGCCACCGGGGAGCTGTTTTTT
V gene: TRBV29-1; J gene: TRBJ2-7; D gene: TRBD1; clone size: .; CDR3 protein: CSAHGRGSYEQYF; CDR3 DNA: TGCAGCGCCCACGGCAGGGGGTCCTACGAGCAGTACTTC
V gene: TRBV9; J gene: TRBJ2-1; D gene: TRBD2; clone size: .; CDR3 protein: CASSSHLAGVSPEQFF; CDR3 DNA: TGTGCCAGCAGCTCCCACCTAGCGGGAGTCTCTCCTGAGCAGTTCTTC
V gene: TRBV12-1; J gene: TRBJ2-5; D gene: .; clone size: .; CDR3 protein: CASSRGKTQYF; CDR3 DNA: TGTGCCAGCAGCCGGGGAAAGACCCAGTACTTC
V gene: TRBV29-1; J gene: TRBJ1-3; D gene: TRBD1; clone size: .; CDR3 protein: CSVEIGQGAGNTIYF; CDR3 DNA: TGCAGCGTTGAAATCGGTCAGGGGGCTGGAAACACCATATATTTT
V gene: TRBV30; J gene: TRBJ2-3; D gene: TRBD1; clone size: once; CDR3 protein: CAWGGQLVDTQYF; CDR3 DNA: TGTGCCTGGGGGGGACAGTTAGTAGATACGCAGTATTTT
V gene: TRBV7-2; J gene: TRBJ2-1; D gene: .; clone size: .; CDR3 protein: CASSLEGTYYNEQFF; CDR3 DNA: TGTGCCAGCAGCTTAGAGGGGACCTACTACAATGAGCAGTTCTTC
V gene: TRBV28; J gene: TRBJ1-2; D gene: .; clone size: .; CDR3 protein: CASSLARAGYGYTF; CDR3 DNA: TGTGCCAGCAGTTTAGCAAGGGCTGGCTATGGCTACACCTTC
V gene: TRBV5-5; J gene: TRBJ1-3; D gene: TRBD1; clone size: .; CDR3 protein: CASSATGTGASLSGNTIYF; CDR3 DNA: TGTGCCAGCAGCGCTACCGGGACAGGGGCAAGTCTCTCTGGAAACACCATATATTTT
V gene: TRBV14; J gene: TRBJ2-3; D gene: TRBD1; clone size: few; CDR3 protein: CASSQDFRQGVKAQYF; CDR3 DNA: TGTGCCAGCAGCCAAGATTTTCGACAGGGGGTCAAGGCGCAGTATTTT
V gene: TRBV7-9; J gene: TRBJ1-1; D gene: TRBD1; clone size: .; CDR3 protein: CASSPKTGARTEAFF; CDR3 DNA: TGTGCCAGCAGCCCGAAGACAGGGGCCAGGACTGAAGCTTTCTTT
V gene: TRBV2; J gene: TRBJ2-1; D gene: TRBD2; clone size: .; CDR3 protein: CASSEESGRAHEQFF; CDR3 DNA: TGTGCCAGCAGTGAAGAAAGCGGGAGGGCACATGAGCAGTTCTTC
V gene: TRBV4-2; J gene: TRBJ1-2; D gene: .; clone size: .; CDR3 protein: CASSHYFRGPDGYTF; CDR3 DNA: TGTGCCAGCAGCCACTACTTCCGGGGGCCGGATGGCTACACCTTC
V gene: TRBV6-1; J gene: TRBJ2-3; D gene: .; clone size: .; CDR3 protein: CASSARTQQGTDTQYF; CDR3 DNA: TGTGCCAGCAGTGCCCGGACCCAGCAGGGCACAGATACGCAGTATTTT
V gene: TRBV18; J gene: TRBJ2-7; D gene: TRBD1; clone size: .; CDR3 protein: CASSPQGQVLREQYF; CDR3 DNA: TGTGCCAGCTCACCACAGGGACAGGTGCTCCGAGAGCAGTACTTC
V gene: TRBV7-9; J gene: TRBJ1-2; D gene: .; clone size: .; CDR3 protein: CASSRARDSGYTF; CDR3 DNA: TGTGCCAGCAGTCGGGCCCGCGATTCTGGCTACACCTTC
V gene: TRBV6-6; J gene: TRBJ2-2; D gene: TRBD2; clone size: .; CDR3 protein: CASSSQAGITGELFF; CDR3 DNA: TGTGCCAGCAGTTCTCAAGCGGGAATTACCGGGGAGCTGTTTTTT
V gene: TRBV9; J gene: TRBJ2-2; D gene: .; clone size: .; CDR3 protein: CASSVADTNTGELFF; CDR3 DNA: TGTGCCAGCAGCGTAGCCGACACGAACACCGGGGAGCTGTTTTTT
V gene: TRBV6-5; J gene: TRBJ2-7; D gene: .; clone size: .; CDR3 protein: CASSSRTGMSYEQYF; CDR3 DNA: TGTGCCAGCAGTTCCAGAACAGGTATGTCCTACGAGCAGTACTTC
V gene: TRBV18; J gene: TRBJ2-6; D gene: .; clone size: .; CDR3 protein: CASSPAQARGSSGANVLTF; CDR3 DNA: TGTGCCAGCTCACCAGCTCAGGCCAGGGGAAGTTCTGGGGCCAACGTCCTGACTTTC
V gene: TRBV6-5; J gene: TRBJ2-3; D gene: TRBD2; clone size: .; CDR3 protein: CASSSGGVVGTQYF; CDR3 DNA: TGTGCCAGCAGTTCCGGGGGGGTGGTTGGTACGCAGTATTTT
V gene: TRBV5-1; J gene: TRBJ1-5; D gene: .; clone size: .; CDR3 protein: CASSPGPGDQPQHF; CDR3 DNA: TGCGCCAGCAGCCCCGGACCGGGCGATCAGCCCCAGCATTTT
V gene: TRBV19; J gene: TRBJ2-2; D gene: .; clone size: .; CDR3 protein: CASSMYGPSDGGTGELFF; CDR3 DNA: TGTGCCAGTAGTATGTACGGCCCATCGGATGGTGGCACCGGGGAGCTGTTTTTT
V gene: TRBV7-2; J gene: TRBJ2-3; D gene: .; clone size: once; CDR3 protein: CASSQHRNADTQYF; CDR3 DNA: TGTGCCAGCAGCCAGCATAGAAATGCAGATACGCAGTATTTT
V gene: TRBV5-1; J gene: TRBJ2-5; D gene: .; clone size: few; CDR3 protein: CASCHTYQETQYF; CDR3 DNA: TGCGCCAGCTGTCACACCTATCAAGAGACCCAGTACTTC
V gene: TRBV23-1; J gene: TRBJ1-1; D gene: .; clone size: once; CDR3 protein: CASSQSRAFF; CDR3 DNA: TGCGCCAGCAGTCAATCAAGAGCTTTCTTT
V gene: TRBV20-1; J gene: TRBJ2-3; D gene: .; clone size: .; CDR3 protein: CSARGGDTQYF; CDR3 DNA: TGCAGTGCTAGAGGGGGGGATACGCAGTATTTT